The source of this T cell receptor (beta chain) is a study of response to subunit inactivated influenza vaccine. There are many counts of this clonotype. The antigen is undetermined. Study observations and caveats: Each seasonal influenza vaccination recruits few new T cells, the authors suggested.

One entry per CDR3 protein, called by TCRdb with MiXCR from the RT-PCR reads. The sample holds hundreds of thousands of distinct CDR3 sequences, about 15% seen once. V was shortened by 0 bases and J by 4 bases, with 25 bases between the two germline ends. The CDR3 consists of 20 residues. CDR1 and CDR2 (germline): LGHNA, YSLEER. This TCR was recovered from a man aged 45 to 65 who received an inactivated influenza vaccine. The input for sequencing was PBMCs from blood, taken 11 to 12 days after vaccination. This chain links TRBV4-3 with TRBJ1-3; possible D gene TRBD1, 6 bases. The CDR3 sequence is CASSQDNGRMHREDGNTIYF. The CDR3 nucleotides are TGCGCCAGCAGCCAAGATAACGGCCGTATGCACAGGGAGGACGGAAACACCATATATTTT.